Below, one TCR beta chain is given with its context. Its antigen remains undetermined. No clone much larger than this one lies a single base away; base qualities are absent. At diagnosis, tumor, uninvolved tumor-adjacent lung and peripheral blood were collected and then preserved as a mix of FFPE and fresh-frozen material. For TCR repertoire profiling, the blood samples were analyzed as peripheral blood mononuclear cells. Via the germline V gene, CDR1 is SQVTM and CDR2 ANQGSEA. V lost 4 bases and J lost 6 bases; the stretch between them is 13 bases long. Counted from cysteine to phenylalanine, this CDR3 has 12 amino acids. Left in the record is the CDR3 DNA by itself, 36 bases read in frame from the first base. The immunoSEQ Assay was used to sequence TCR beta CDR3 regions from DNA. The paper's processing steps were these. To compute T cell density, TCR beta template counts were normalized to usable DNA, which was estimated by amplifying housekeeping genes. Richness was estimated using the preseqR package, with extrapolation to 400,000 templates for PBMC samples and to 120,000 templates for tissue samples. Clonality was defined as one minus Pielou's evenness. Tissue-enriched TCRs were identified by differential abundance testing using productive amino-acid clonotypes, minimum total count 5 and alpha 0.1. Repertoire overlap between compartments was quantified with the Jaccard Index and Morisita Overlap Index. TCR beta CDR3s were clustered by GLIPH together with public tetramer-defined viral CDR3s, and at least three viral sequences plus V-gene enrichment were required for viral motifs. TCRdb provides this immuneACCESS table in a form limited to in-frame rearrangements. Some clones are lacking; in checked studies, under half of them reflect an unresolved V gene, and why the rest are absent is not known. The DNA was the basis for D and trimming; V, J and clone size are from that table. The sample profile shows fewer than 45,000 clones; about nine tenths of them were found once. The ten largest clones capture approximately 2.5% of the sample.

The data originate from a study of T cells in localized non-small cell lung cancer (dated by TCRdb to between 2020 and 2021). Looking at the study overall: The study examined T cell repertoires in under 300 patients with early-stage NSCLC and compared tumors with uninvolved tumor-adjacent lungs. The cohort consisted of approximately 240 treatment-naive NSCLC patients whose localized lung tumors had been resected. A mean age of 66.3 years was recorded for the NSCLC patients, of whom roughly 130 were male and some 99 were female.

Summary of the overall study and its limitations: Because multi-region tumor sequencing was not performed, intratumor heterogeneity could not be ruled out. Because of the exploratory design, TCR variables were selected using unadjusted p-values without false-discovery rate correction. Of the top 100 tumor clones, a median of 57 were detected in paired uninvolved adjacent lung; approximately 28 were also among that lung's top 100. Longer overall survival was associated with higher blood T cell density, whereas shorter survival was associated with higher adjacent-lung clonality. Uninvolved tumor-adjacent lung showed the highest T cell clonality, higher than tumor, which suggests more focused antigenic responses in the uninvolved tumor-adjacent lung.

This receptor was taken from an older female donor with stage I squamous cell lung carcinoma. Recombination linked TRBV29-1 to TRBJ2-7, with the D call perhaps TRBD1 or TRBD2, each one matching 5 bases. The sample here was peripheral blood, taken before any cancer treatment. The CDR3 sequence is CSVVPARGEQYF. The DNA sequence follows: TGCAGCGTTGTTCCAGCGAGGGGCGAGCAGTACTTC.